The T cell receptor (beta chain) under discussion was sequenced for a study of human T cells and chemical hapten exposure (dated by TCRdb to the early 2020s). At the level of the whole study: For sensitization, 2% DPC in acetone was applied to a 2 cm by 2 cm area of upper inner arm skin. Libraries were pooled for sequencing, and per-sample TCR yields varied mainly because of small differences in library volumes within the pool. This study followed changes in the peripheral blood TCR repertoire in vivo during primary and secondary sensitization of alopecia patients to the hapten diphenylcyclopropenone (DPC). Blood samples were taken from patients before sensitization (week 0) and then at 2, 6 and about 24 weeks after DPC sensitization. Blood for TCR sequencing was provided by twenty-nine alopecia patients at one to four time points (pre-sensitization, 2, 6 and 24 weeks). Throughout the roughly 26-week study period, patients were also given weekly therapeutic DPC doses on the scalp. Alopecia areata with under or over 50% scalp involvement, alopecia totalis and alopecia universalis were represented in the patient cohort, which was mostly female. Patch testing was done on the upper back using Finn chambers containing 0.01% DPC, and results were scored after 6 days according to International Contact Dermatitis Research Group standards.

Library method: RACE. The instrument given in TCRdb is NextSeq 500. During library preparation, unique molecular identifiers were attached to individual cDNA molecules so that TCRs could be counted in a quantitative, reproducible way. For every blood RNA sample, sequencing covered both the TCR alpha and TCR beta chains. From the authors' description of their analysis: A median of approximately 100,000 TCRs per sample was observed, with a range of about 20,000 to 700,000. V, J and CDR3 annotation of the TCR reads was carried out using the Decombinator software suite. Every sample was subsampled to the same number of TCRs (28,000) for the PS versus PT1 abundance plots. TCRs were defined as expanded if absent before sensitization and observed at least eight times at the 2-week time point. TCRdb's own reprocessing of the public reads used fastp at Q25 and MiXCR and kept productive beta chains. For every CDR3 protein sequence, its rows merge into one entry that carries the most common genes and DNA. TCRdb's processing, not the authors' own work, is the source of the V and J calls. In this sample the table shows some 250,000 distinct CDR3 sequences, approximately 8% of which occur a single time. Together, the top ten hold roughly 1.2% of the sample.

For this clonotype: The target of this receptor is not known. It may be a read error: a sequence one base away is much more abundant.

The time point tag for this specimen amounts to: pre-sensitization, week 0. The treatment or condition label, as the study defines it: therapeutic diphenylcyclopropenone sensitization with weekly scalp DPC. Blood at each patch-test visit was drawn before the patch test was applied. Patients were eligible if aged 18 to 70, diagnosed with alopecia and judged suitable for DPC therapy, and pregnant patients were excluded. Unfractionated whole blood was collected in Tempus Blood RNA tubes, and total RNA was extracted from that blood. The paper as a whole reports these results and caveats: DPC sensitization did not change the number of TCRs with a frequency above 1 in 1000, and there was no evidence of changes in global repertoire structure. Alopecia, a presumed autoimmune disease, was present in all patients, so the immune response of the patients might differ from that of healthy individuals. After repeated subsampling, the strength of the expansion versus patch-test correlation and the threshold at which it became significant changed. Compared with pre-sensitization or healthy control sets, expanded TCRs formed significantly more large CDR3 similarity clusters, which is consistent with antigen-driven responses. A positive correlation was found between the number of PT1 expanded TCRs and patch test score, with significance reached at thresholds 8, 16 and 32 but not 4.

CDR1 MDHEN and CDR2 SYDVKM are derived from the germline V gene. The trim is 3 bases for V and 2 bases for J, with a gap of 14 bases between the germline ends. The CDR3 contains 15 residues, cysteine and phenylalanine counted. Here the CDR3 DNA is all that survives: 45 bases in frame from base 1. The rearranged chain carries TRBV28 and TRBJ2-7, with the D call perhaps TRBD1 or TRBD2, as 6 bases match in each case. The receptor comes from a man younger than 35 with alopecia areata. Some clones in this sample may be carry-over from other donors' samples. The input for sequencing was whole blood, taken in connection with sensitization to the hapten diphenylcyclopropenone (DPC). In nucleotides, the sequence is TGTGCCAGCAGTTTGTCGGGGGCCGCCCCCTACGAGCAGTACTTC. This sequence encodes CASSLSGAAPYEQYF.